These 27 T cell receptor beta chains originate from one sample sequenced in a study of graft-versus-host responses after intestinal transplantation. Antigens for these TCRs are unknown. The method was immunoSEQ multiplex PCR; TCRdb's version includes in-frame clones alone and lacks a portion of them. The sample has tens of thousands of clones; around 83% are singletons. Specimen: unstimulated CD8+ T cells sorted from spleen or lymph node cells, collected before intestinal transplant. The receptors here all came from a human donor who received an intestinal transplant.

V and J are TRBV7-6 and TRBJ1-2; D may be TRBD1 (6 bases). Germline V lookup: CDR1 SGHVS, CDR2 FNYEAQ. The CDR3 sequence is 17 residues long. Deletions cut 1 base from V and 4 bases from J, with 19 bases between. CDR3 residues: CASSLGTWPGQLYGYTF. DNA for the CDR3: TGTGCCAGCAGCTTAGGAACGTGGCCTGGACAGCTCTATGGCTACACCTTC. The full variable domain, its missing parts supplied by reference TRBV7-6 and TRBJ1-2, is GAGVSQSPRYKVTKRGQDVALRCDPISGHVSLYWYRQALGQGPEFLTYFNYEAQQDKSGLPNDRFSAERPEGSISTLTIQRTEQRDSAMYRCASSLGTWPGQLYGYTFGSGTRLTVV.

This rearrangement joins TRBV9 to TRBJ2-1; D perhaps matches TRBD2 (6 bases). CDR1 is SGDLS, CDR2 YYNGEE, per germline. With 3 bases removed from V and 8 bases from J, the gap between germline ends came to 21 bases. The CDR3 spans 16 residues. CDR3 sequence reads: CASSASLALVMDEQFF. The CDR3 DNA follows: TGTGCCAGCAGCGCCTCACTAGCTCTGGTTATGGATGAGCAGTTCTTC.

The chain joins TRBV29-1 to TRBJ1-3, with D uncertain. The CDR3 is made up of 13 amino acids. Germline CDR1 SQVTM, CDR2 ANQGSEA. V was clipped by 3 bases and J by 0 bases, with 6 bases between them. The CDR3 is CSVEGSSGNTIYF. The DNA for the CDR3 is TGCAGCGTTGAGGGCTCCTCTGGAAACACCATATATTTT. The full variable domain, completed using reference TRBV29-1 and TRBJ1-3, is SAVISQKPSRDICQRGTSLTIQCQVDSQVTMMFWYRQQPGQSLTLIATANQGSEATYESGFVIDKFPISRPNLTFSTLTVSNMSPEDSSIYLCSVEGSSGNTIYFGEGSWLTVV.

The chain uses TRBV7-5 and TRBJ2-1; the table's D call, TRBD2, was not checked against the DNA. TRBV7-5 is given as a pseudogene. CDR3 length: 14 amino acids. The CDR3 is CARMTSGRAGEQFF. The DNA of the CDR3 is TGTGCCAGAATGACTAGCGGGAGGGCGGGAGAGCAGTTCTTC.

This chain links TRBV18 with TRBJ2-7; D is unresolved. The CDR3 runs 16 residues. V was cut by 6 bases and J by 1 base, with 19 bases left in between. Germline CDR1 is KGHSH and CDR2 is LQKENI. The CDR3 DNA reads TGTGCCAGCTCTCCTCGAAACTTCCCCCTGTCCTACGAGCAGTACTTC. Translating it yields CASSPRNFPLSYEQYF.

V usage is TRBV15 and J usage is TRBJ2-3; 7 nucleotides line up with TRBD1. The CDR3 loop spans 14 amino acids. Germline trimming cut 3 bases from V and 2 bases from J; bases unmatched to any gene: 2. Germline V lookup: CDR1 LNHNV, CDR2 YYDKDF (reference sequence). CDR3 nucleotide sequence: TGTGCCACCAGCAGGGGACAGCCCACAGATACGCAGTATTTT. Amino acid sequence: CATSRGQPTDTQYF.

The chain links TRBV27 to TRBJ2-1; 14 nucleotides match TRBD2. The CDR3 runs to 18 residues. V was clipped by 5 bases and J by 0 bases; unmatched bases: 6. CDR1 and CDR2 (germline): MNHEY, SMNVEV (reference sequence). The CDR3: CASSRTSGRLSSYNEQFF. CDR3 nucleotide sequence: TGTGCCAGCAGTCGGACTAGCGGGAGGCTGAGCTCCTACAATGAGCAGTTCTTC.

The CDR3 region has the DNA TGTGCCTGGAGCGATCTTCCGGGGGTTAGCGGGACCTGTTCCTACGAGCAGTACTTC. Translating it yields CAWSDLPGVSGTCSYEQYF. The chain carries TRBV30 and TRBJ2-7, with 8 bases fitting TRBD2. Unmatched junction bases numbered 20, after V lost 3 bases and J lost 1 base. Per germline, CDR1 GTSNPN and CDR2 SVGIG (reference sequence). This CDR3 is 19 amino acids long.

The CDR3 reads CASSSLAGAPYEQYF. The CDR3 DNA reads TGTGCCAGCAGTTCCCTAGCGGGAGCCCCGTACGAGCAGTACTTC. The rearrangement links TRBV27 to TRBJ2-7; 10 bases map to TRBD2. The CDR3 is 15 residues long. The V gene's germline CDR1 is MNHEY and CDR2 SMNVEV (reference sequence). Unmatched junction bases numbered 7, after V lost 4 bases and J lost 4 bases.

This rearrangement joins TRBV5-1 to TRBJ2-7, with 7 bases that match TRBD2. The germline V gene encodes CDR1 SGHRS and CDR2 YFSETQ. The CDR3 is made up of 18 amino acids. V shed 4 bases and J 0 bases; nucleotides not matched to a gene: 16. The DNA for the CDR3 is TGCGCCAGCAGCCCTAACTCCCTTTGGGGGGGTGCCTCCTACGAGCAGTACTTC. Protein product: CASSPNSLWGGASYEQYF.

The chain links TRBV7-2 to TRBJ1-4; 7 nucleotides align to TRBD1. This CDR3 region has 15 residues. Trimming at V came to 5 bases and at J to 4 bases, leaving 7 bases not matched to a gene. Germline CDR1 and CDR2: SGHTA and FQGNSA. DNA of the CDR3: TGTGCCAGCAGCCCCGGGGACAGTAGTAATGAAAAACTGTTTTTT. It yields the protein CASSPGDSSNEKLFF.

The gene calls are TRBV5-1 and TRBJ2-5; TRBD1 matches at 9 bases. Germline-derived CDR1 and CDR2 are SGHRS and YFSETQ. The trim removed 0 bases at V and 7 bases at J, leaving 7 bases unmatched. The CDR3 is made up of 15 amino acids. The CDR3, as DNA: TGCGCCAGCAGCTTGGTATACAGGGGGCGAACGACCCAGTACTTC. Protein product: CASSLVYRGRTTQYF.

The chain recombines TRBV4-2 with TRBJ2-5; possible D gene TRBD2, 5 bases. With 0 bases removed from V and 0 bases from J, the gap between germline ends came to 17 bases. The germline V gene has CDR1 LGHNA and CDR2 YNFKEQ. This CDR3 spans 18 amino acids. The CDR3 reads CASSQESPGNGYQETQYF. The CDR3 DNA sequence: TGTGCCAGCAGCCAAGAAAGTCCCGGGAACGGGTACCAAGAGACCCAGTACTTC.

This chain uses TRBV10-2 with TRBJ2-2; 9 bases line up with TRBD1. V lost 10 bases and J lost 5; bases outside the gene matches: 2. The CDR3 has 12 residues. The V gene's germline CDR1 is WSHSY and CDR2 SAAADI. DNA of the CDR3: TGCGCCACGGACAGGGGTACCGGGGAGCTGTTTTTT. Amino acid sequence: CATDRGTGELFF.

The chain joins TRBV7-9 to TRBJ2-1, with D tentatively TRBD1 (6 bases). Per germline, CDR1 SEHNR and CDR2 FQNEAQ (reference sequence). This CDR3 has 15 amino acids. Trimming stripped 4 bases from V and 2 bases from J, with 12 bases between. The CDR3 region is CASSSPGTTYNEQFF. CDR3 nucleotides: TGTGCCAGCAGCTCCCCCGGGACAACCTACAATGAGCAGTTCTTC.

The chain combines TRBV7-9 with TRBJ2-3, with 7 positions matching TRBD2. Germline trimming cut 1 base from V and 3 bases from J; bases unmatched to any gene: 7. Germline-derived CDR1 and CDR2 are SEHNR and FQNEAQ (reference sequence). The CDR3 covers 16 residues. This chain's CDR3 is CASSLGGGRITDTQYF. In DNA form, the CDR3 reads TGTGCCAGCAGCTTAGGGGGCGGGAGAATAACAGATACGCAGTATTTT.

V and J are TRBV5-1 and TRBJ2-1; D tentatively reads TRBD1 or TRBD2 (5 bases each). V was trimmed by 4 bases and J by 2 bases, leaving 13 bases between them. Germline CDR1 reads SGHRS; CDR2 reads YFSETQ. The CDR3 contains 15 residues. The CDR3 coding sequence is TGCGCCAGCAGCCCCGCCCGGGGCGCCTACAATGAGCAGTTCTTC. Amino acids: CASSPARGAYNEQFF. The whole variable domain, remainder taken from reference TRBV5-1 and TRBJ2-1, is KAGVTQTPRYLIKTRGQQVTLSCSPISGHRSVSWYQQTPGQGLQFLFEYFSETQRNKGNFPGRFSGRQFSNSRSEMNVSTLELGDSALYLCASSPARGAYNEQFFGPGTRLTVL.

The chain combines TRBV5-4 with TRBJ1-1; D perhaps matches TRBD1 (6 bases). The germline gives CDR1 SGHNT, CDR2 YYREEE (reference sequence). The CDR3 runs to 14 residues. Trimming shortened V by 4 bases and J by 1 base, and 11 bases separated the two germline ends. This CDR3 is CASSVPGQNTEAFF. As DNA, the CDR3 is TGTGCCAGCAGCGTTCCGGGACAGAACACTGAAGCTTTCTTT.

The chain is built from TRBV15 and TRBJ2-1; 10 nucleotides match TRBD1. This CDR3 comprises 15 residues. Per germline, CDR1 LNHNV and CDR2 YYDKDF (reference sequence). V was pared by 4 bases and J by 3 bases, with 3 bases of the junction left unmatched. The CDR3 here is CATSTDRGLYNEQFF. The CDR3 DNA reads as TGTGCCACCAGCACAGACAGGGGGCTCTACAATGAGCAGTTCTTC.

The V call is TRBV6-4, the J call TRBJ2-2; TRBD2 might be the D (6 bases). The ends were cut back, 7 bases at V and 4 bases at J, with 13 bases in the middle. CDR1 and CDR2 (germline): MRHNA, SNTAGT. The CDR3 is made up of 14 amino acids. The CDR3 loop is CASIGQGGTGELFF. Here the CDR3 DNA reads TGTGCCAGCATAGGCCAGGGAGGCACCGGGGAGCTGTTTTTT.

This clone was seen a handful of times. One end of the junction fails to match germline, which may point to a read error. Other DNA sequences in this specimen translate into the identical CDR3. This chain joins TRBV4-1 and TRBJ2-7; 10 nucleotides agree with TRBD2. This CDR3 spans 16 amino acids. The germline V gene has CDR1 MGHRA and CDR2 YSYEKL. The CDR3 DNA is TGTGCCAGCAGCCAAGATGAACTAGCGGGACCCTACGAGCAGTACTTC. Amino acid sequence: CASSQDELAGPYEQYF.

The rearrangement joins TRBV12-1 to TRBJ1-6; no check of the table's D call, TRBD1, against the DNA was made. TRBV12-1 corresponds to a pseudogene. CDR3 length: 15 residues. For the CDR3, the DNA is TGTGCCAGCACCCGACAGGGGCCCTATAATTCACCCCTCCACTTT. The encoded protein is CASTRQGPYNSPLHF.

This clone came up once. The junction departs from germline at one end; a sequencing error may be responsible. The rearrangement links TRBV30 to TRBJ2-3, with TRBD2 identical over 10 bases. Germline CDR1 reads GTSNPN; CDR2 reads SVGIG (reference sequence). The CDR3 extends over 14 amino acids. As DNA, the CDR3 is TGTGCCTTACGGACTAGCGGATATCACAGATACGCAGTATTT. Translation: CALRTSGYHRYAVF. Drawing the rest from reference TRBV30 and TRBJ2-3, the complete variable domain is SQTIHQWPATLVQPVGSPLSLECTVEGTSNPNLYWYRQAAGRGLQLLFYSVGIGQISSEVPQNLSASRPQDRQFILSSKKLLLSDSGFYLCALRTSGYHRYAVFGPGTRLTVL.

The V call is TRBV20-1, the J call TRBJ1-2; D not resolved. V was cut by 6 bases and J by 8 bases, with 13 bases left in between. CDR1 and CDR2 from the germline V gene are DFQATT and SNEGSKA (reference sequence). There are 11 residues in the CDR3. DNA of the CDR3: TGCAGTGCCCCAGGTGGTGGGGGCTACACCTTC. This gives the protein CSAPGGGGYTF.

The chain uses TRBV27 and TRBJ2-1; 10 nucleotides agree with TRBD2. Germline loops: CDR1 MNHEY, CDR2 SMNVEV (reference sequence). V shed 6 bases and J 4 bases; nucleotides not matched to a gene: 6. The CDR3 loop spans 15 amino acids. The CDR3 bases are TGTGCCAGCAGCCAACTAGCGGGATCGTACAATGAGCAGTTCTTC. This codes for CASSQLAGSYNEQFF.

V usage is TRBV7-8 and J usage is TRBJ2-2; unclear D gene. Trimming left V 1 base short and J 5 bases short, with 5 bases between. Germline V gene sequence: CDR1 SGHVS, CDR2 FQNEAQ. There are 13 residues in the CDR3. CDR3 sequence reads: CASSLEGTGELFF. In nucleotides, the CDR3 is TGTGCCAGCAGCTTAGAAGGGACCGGGGAGCTGTTTTTT.

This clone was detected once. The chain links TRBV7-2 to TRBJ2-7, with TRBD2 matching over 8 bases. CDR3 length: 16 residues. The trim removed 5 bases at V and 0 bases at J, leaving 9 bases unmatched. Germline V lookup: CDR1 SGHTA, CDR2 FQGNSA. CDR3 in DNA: TGTGCCAGCAGCCCCTGGACTAGCCCTAGCTCCTACGAGCAGTACTTC. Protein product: CASSPWTSPSSYEQYF. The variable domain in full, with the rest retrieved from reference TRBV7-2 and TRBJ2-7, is GAGVSQSPSNKVTEKGKDVELRCDPISGHTALYWYRQSLGQGLEFLIYFQGNSAPDKSGLPSDRFSAERTGGSVSTLTIQRTQQEDSAVYLCASSPWTSPSSYEQYFGPGTRLTVT.